This TCR beta chain was recorded in a study of PD-1 blockade in classical Hodgkin lymphoma. Every patient was affected by relapse after autologous stem cell transplantation, while exposure to brentuximab vedotin was not uniform. Relapsed/refractory classical Hodgkin lymphoma patients had complete, partial or progressive responses. Comments on this clone: No antigen is known for it.

The study's findings and limits: Newly diagnosed patients had diversity similar to the baseline diversity of complete responders. Individuals who commenced nivolumab within less than 1 year of ASCT were excluded. Repertoire differences lack defined causes, possibly disease activity or prior therapy.

Assay: immunoSEQ multiplex PCR; the TCRdb copy retains only in-frame clones and omits some. The data hold tens of thousands of clones, with approximately 91% observed a single time. Germline CDR1 and CDR2: KGHSH and LQKENI. The CDR3 is 13 residues long. V dropped 6 bases and J dropped 8; count of bases not matched to a gene: 5. The sequence was collected from a human donor with classical Hodgkin lymphoma. Sequences were derived from peripheral blood mononuclear cells (PBMCs), sampled at baseline. The genes are TRBV18 and TRBJ1-2; 11 bases are a match to TRBD1. CDR3 amino acids: CASSPDRGLGYTF. The CDR3, as DNA: TGTGCCAGCTCGCCGGACAGGGGGCTGGGCTACACCTTC.